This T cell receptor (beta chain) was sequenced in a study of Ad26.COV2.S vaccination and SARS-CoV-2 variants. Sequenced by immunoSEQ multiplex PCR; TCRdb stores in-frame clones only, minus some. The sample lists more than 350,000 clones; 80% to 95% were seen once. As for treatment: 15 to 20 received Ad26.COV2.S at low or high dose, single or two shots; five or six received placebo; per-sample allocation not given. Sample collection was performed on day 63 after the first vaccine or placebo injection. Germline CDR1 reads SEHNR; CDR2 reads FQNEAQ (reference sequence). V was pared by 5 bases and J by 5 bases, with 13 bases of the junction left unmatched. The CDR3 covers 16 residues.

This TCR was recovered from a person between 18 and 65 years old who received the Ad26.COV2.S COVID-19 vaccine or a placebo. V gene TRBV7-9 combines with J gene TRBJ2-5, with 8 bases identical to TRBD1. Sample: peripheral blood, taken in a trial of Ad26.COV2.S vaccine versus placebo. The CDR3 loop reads CASSGEGRTGHETQYF. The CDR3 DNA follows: TGTGCCAGCAGCGGAGAGGGCCGGACAGGGCATGAGACCCAGTACTTC.